This TCR beta chain was sequenced for a study of OX40 agonist ivuxolimab in advanced cancers. Across the study: Participants averaged roughly 57 years of age (range roughly 23 to 80) and were over 75% male. Study-wide points: Relatively little clonal expansion, among the lowest observed, appeared in partial responders at 0.1-3.0 mg/kg. By week 6 at 0.1 to 3.0 mg/kg, blood CD4+ and CD8+ T cells had expanded clonally.

Germline V gene data show CDR1 as SGHAT and CDR2 as FQDESV (reference sequence). V shed 1 base, J shed 7 bases, and the junction held 6 bases outside the gene matches. The length of the CDR3 is 15 residues. Patients with autoimmune history or systemic immunosuppression were excluded. About this clone itself: Antigen unknown.

The table came from immunoSEQ multiplex PCR; TCRdb's copy has only in-frame clones and leaves some out. The repertoire has 30,000 to 40,000 clones, around 90% of them found once; the top ten carry 4% to 5%. Sequenced material: CD4+ or CD8+ T cells sorted from blood, taken in a trial of the OX40 agonist ivuxolimab. The clonotype originates from an adult with an advanced solid tumor such as melanoma, head and neck, liver or kidney cancer. This chain connects TRBV11-1 to TRBJ2-1; TRBD2 matches at 8 bases. DNA of the CDR3: TGTGCCAGCAGCTTAGGAGTAGCGGGGACGAATGAGCAGTTCTTC. It codes for CASSLGVAGTNEQFF.